The next 13 T cell receptor beta chains were all read from a single sample in a study of beta chain features in type 1 diabetes. Their antigens remain unidentified. General study findings and limits: Significant though moderate, a shortening of TCRB CDR3s appeared in all four CD4+ subsets of Type 1 diabetes patients.

Reverse transcription of all isolated RNA meant that expressed TCRB transcripts were sequenced. The method was immunoSEQ multiplex PCR; TCRdb's version includes in-frame clones alone and lacks a portion of them. The sample carries some 350,000 clones, about 10% recorded once. The sequenced material came from central memory CD4+ T cells from blood. The origin of the receptors is a man under 40 with type 1 diabetes.

The V gene is TRBV27, the J gene TRBJ2-7, with TRBD1 matching 7 bases. Germline V CDR1 and CDR2: MNHEY, SMNVEV (reference sequence). Germline trimming cut 5 bases from V and 3 bases from J; bases unmatched to any gene: 10. This CDR3 contains 15 residues. CDR3 in amino acids: CASSPSGTVGYEQYF. The CDR3 nucleotides read TGTGCCAGCAGTCCCTCCGGGACAGTAGGCTACGAGCAGTACTTC.

This clone occurred a few times. This chain uses TRBV5-4 with TRBJ2-7; 7 positions agree with TRBD1. Germline V gene sequence: CDR1 SGHNT, CDR2 YYREEE (reference sequence). This CDR3 region has 14 residues. V was pared by 3 bases and J by 7 bases, with 10 bases of the junction left unmatched. The CDR3 loop is CASSSILQGREQYF. In DNA, the CDR3 is TGTGCCAGCAGCTCTATTTTACAGGGGCGGGAGCAGTACTTC.

CDR3 region: CASSLRGDSSTEAFF. The CDR3 DNA reads as TGTGCCAGCAGCTTAAGGGGGGATTCGAGCACTGAAGCTTTCTTT. The chain has TRBV7-9 and TRBJ1-1, with D maybe TRBD1 (6 bases). The CDR3 has 15 residues. Trimming took off 2 bases at V and 4 bases at J, with 14 bases between the two ends. The germline gives CDR1 SEHNR, CDR2 FQNEAQ (reference sequence). The variable domain in full, with the rest retrieved from reference TRBV7-9 and TRBJ1-1, is DTGVSQNPRHKITKRGQNVTFRCDPISEHNRLYWYRQTLGQGPEFLTYFQNEAQLEKSRLLSDRFSAERPKGSFSTLEIQRTEQGDSAMYLCASSLRGDSSTEAFFGQGTRLTVV.

This clone was observed many times. The rearrangement links TRBV29-1 to TRBJ1-1, with TRBD1 identical over 7 bases. Germline lookup yields CDR1 SQVTM and CDR2 ANQGSEA. The CDR3 length is 14 residues. V was clipped by 6 bases and J by 4 bases; unmatched bases: 11. The CDR3 DNA reads TGCAGCGTGGACCATCAGGGGGGAGGCACTGAAGCTTTCTTT. This encodes CSVDHQGGGTEAFF.

The chain combines TRBV7-8 with TRBJ2-3; 8 nucleotides match TRBD2. CDR1 is SGHVS and CDR2 is FQNEAQ in the germline V gene. The CDR3 runs to 17 residues. The J segment lost 2 bases and the V segment lost 5 bases, leaving 12 bases of the junction unmatched. The CDR3 DNA reads TGTGCCAGCAGCGCCTATAGGACTAGCCTCTCCACAGATACGCAGTATTTT. Protein sequence: CASSAYRTSLSTDTQYF. The whole variable domain, remainder taken from reference TRBV7-8 and TRBJ2-3, is GAGVSQSPRYKVAKRGQDVALRCDPISGHVSLFWYQQALGQGPEFLTYFQNEAQLDKSGLPSDRFFAERPEGSVSTLKIQRTQQEDSAVYLCASSAYRTSLSTDTQYFGPGTRLTVL.

A few counts support this clone. The CDR3 loop is CASSIDRSGSYNEQFF. The CDR3 bases are TGTGCCAGTAGTATAGATCGTAGCGGGAGCTACAATGAGCAGTTCTTC. The chain joins TRBV19 to TRBJ2-1; 9 bases align to TRBD2. J gave up 3 bases and V 0 bases, and 3 bases lay outside the gene matches. Per the germline V gene, CDR1 is LNHDA and CDR2 is SQIVND (reference sequence). The CDR3 consists of 16 residues.

V gene TRBV6-6 combines with J gene TRBJ1-5; unclear D gene. The CDR3 extends over 15 amino acids. V lost 7 bases to trimming and J lost 0 bases, with 13 bases between them. Germline CDR1 is MNHNY and CDR2 is SVGAGI (reference sequence). CDR3 nucleotides: TGTGCCAGCACCTCGGAGCGGGGTAGCAATCAGCCCCAGCATTTT. Its translation is CASTSERGSNQPQHF.

This clone was seen only a few times. CDR3 protein: CASSSYRDSYEQFF. Here the CDR3 DNA reads TGCGCCAGCAGCTCTTACCGGGACAGCTATGAGCAGTTCTTC. The chain is built from TRBV5-1 and TRBJ2-1; the match to TRBD1 covers 7 bases. CDR3 length: 14 residues. Germline values: CDR1 SGHRS, CDR2 YFSETQ. After removal of 3 bases from V and 8 bases from J, the junction contained 8 bases not matched to a gene.

In its sample, this clone was seen a few times. The rearrangement links TRBV5-6 to TRBJ2-4; D may be TRBD2 (5 bases). V was clipped by 3 bases and J by 0 bases, with 16 bases between them. The CDR3 contains 17 residues. The V gene's germline CDR1 is SGHDT and CDR2 YYEEEE. The CDR3 nucleotides are TGTGCCAGCAGCTCCGGTATAATTCGGGAAGCCAAAAACATTCAGTACTTC. Its translation is CASSSGIIREAKNIQYF.

This clone came up many times. The chain carries TRBV11-2 and TRBJ1-1, with 7 bases aligning to TRBD1. This CDR3 comprises 14 residues. Per the germline V gene, CDR1 is SGHAT and CDR2 is FQNNGV. V gave up 5 bases and J gave up 6 bases; unmatched junction bases: 9. The CDR3 sequence is CASSIQQGWPEAFF. The DNA of the CDR3 is TGTGCCAGCAGCATCCAACAGGGGTGGCCTGAAGCTTTCTTT.

The genes are TRBV7-9 and TRBJ2-7; D possibly corresponds to TRBD2 (6 bases). Trimming pared 3 bases from V and 3 bases from J, leaving 12 bases between. This CDR3 comprises 14 residues. The germline V gene encodes CDR1 SEHNR and CDR2 FQNEAQ (reference sequence). The chain's CDR3 is CASSLPGRNYEQYF. The CDR3 bases are TGTGCCAGCAGCTTGCCAGGGAGGAACTACGAGCAGTACTTC.

This clone was seen a few times. The chain uses TRBV5-4 and TRBJ2-1; D is possibly TRBD2 (6 bases). This CDR3 comprises 19 residues. Trimming cost V 0 bases and J 3 bases, with 22 bases left between them. The germline CDR1 and CDR2 sequences are SGHNT and YYREEE (reference sequence). CDR3 nucleotide sequence: TGTGCCAGCAGCTTGGGGCTGACTGTGGCGGCGGGGAACTACAATGAGCAGTTCTTC. It translates to CASSLGLTVAAGNYNEQFF. Variable domain in full (rest from reference TRBV5-4 and TRBJ2-1): ETGVTQSPTHLIKTRGQQVTLRCSSQSGHNTVSWYQQALGQGPQFIFQYYREEENGRGNFPPRFSGLQFPNYSSELNVNALELDDSALYLCASSLGLTVAAGNYNEQFFGPGTRLTVL.

The chain is built from TRBV18 and TRBJ2-1; 9 bases fit TRBD2. Germline lookup yields CDR1 KGHSH and CDR2 LQKENI. The CDR3 runs 16 residues. V lost 5 bases and J lost 4; bases outside the gene matches: 9. The CDR3 loop is CASSSPGTSSYNEQFF. The CDR3 DNA is TGTGCCAGCTCAAGTCCCGGGACTAGCAGTTACAATGAGCAGTTCTTC.